Presented here are 20 T cell receptor beta chains from one specimen sequenced in a study of T-cell memory formation after mild COVID-19. Each CDR3 protein is one row after TCRdb ran MiXCR on the 5' RACE reads. The repertoire holds hundreds of thousands of distinct CDR3 sequences, with about an eighth as singletons. Sequenced input: PBMCs or a T cell subset sorted from them (not recorded which). The receptors stem from a man aged 18 to 30 who had mild COVID-19 (a few samples of this study predate the infection). Cell type and time point are not known.

CDR3 loop: CATAWGSNTEAFF. The CDR3 bases are TGTGCCACCGCCTGGGGTTCGAACACTGAAGCTTTCTTT. This chain joins TRBV15 and TRBJ1-1; no clear D gene. The CDR3 loop spans 13 amino acids. CDR1 is LNHNV, CDR2 YYDKDF, per germline (reference sequence). The V and J ends lost 8 bases and 1 base respectively, with 11 bases between them.

This clonotype has just a few counts. V usage is TRBV20-1 and J usage is TRBJ2-3; D uncertain. The V end was cut by 5 bases, the J end by 1 base, with 7 bases between. Germline-derived CDR1 and CDR2 are DFQATT and SNEGSKA (reference sequence). CDR3 length equals 12 residues. The CDR3 bases are TGCAGTGCTGTCCCTCGCACAGATACGCAGTATTTT. Translating it yields CSAVPRTDTQYF.

This clonotype was seen a few times. The chain joins TRBV7-9 to TRBJ2-1, with a tentative D call TRBD1 (5 bases). V was clipped by 5 bases and J by 0 bases, with 11 bases between them. Germline-derived CDR1 and CDR2 are SEHNR and FQNEAQ (reference sequence). The CDR3 is made up of 15 amino acids. The CDR3 loop is CASSPQDSSYNEQFF. The CDR3 DNA reads as TGTGCCAGCAGCCCACAGGATAGCTCCTACAATGAGCAGTTCTTC.

This sequence joins TRBV7-8 and TRBJ2-4; possible D gene TRBD1, 6 bases. Trimming removed 5 bases from V and 8 bases from J, with 19 bases in between. The CDR3 runs to 15 residues. Germline CDR1 and CDR2: SGHVS and FQNEAQ. CDR3 nucleotides: TGTGCCAGCAGCCCTCAAACAGGGTCGGTGGACATTCAGTACTTC. Its translation: CASSPQTGSVDIQYF.

There are many counts of this clonotype. The chain couples TRBV7-6 to TRBJ2-1; D possibly uses TRBD1 or TRBD2 (6 bases each). Looked up from germline, CDR1 is SGHVS and CDR2 is FNYEAQ. This CDR3 comprises 17 residues. Trimming cost V 5 bases and J 0 bases, with 17 bases left between them. The CDR3 region is CASSPSIGGRSYNEQFF. The CDR3 DNA reads TGTGCCAGCAGCCCCTCCATCGGGGGCCGCTCCTACAATGAGCAGTTCTTC.

The chain combines TRBV30 with TRBJ2-5, with D possibly matching TRBD2 (6 bases). Germline V CDR1 and CDR2: GTSNPN, SVGIG (reference sequence). The CDR3 is 14 amino acids. V was clipped by 5 bases and J by 2 bases, with 15 bases between them. The CDR3 bases are TGTGCCTGGTTCGTCGGGGGTACGCAAGAGACCCAGTACTTC. It translates to CAWFVGGTQETQYF.

The chain carries TRBV11-2 and TRBJ2-2; perhaps TRBD2 as D (6 bases). The CDR3 spans 16 residues. CDR1 and CDR2 (germline): SGHAT, FQNNGV. Trimming stripped 0 bases from V and 5 bases from J, with 13 bases between. The CDR3 here is CASSLDLTAGTGELFF. In DNA form, the CDR3 reads TGTGCCAGCAGCTTAGATCTGACGGCGGGGACCGGGGAGCTGTTTTTT.

This chain joins TRBV7-3 and TRBJ2-3, with D possibly TRBD2 on 5 matching bases. There are 15 residues in the CDR3. Germline V gene sequence: CDR1 SGHTA, CDR2 FQGTGA. The V end lost 5 bases, the J end lost 0 bases, and 12 bases lay between the germline ends. DNA for the CDR3: TGTGCCAGCAGCAAGGACGGGGTCAGCACAGATACGCAGTATTTT. Translated, it gives CASSKDGVSTDTQYF.

In its sample, this clonotype was seen a few times. V usage is TRBV10-3 and J usage is TRBJ2-7; the D gene could be TRBD1 or TRBD2 (5 bases each). V was clipped by 6 bases and J by 7 bases, with 16 bases between them. Looked up from germline, CDR1 is ENHRY and CDR2 is SYGVKD. The CDR3 length is 13 residues. CDR3 coding DNA: TGTGCCATCAGGCAGGGAATAACGGGGGAGCAGTACGTC. Translation gives CAIRQGITGEQYV.

V and J are TRBV20-1 and TRBJ2-2, with 7 bases matching TRBD1. The CDR3 covers 13 residues. Germline V gives CDR1 DFQATT, CDR2 SNEGSKA (reference sequence). The V gene end was trimmed by 7 bases and the J gene end by 3 bases; junction bases not matched to a gene: 5. The CDR3 loop reads CSERDSHTGELFF. The CDR3 nucleotides are TGCAGTGAAAGGGACAGTCACACCGGGGAGCTGTTTTTT.

In its sample, this clonotype was seen a few times. This chain connects TRBV27 to TRBJ2-3; D is perhaps TRBD1 or TRBD2 (6 bases each). There are 15 residues in the CDR3. V was clipped by 5 bases and J by 11 bases, with 23 bases between them. Per the germline V gene, CDR1 is MNHEY and CDR2 is SMNVEV (reference sequence). The CDR3 sequence: CASSPLGGREWKQYF. The CDR3 bases are TGTGCCAGCAGTCCCCTTGGGGGGCGCGAGTGGAAGCAGTATTTT.

Only a few counts were recorded for this clonotype. V gene TRBV12-3 or TRBV12-4 combines with J gene TRBJ2-5; D unclear. Trimming stripped 6 bases from V and 4 bases from J, with 15 bases between. The CDR3 has 14 amino acids. The CDR3 region has the DNA TGTGCCAGCAGATACGAGGACGAAGGAGAGACCCAGTACTTC. This translates into CASRYEDEGETQYF.

The chain has TRBV20-1 and TRBJ2-5; D gene ambiguous. Germline CDR1 and CDR2: DFQATT and SNEGSKA (reference sequence). V lost 5 bases, J lost 1 base, and 2 bases lay in between. The CDR3 has 10 amino acids. As DNA, the CDR3 is TGCAGTGCTTCCCAAGAGACCCAGTACTTC. As protein: CSASQETQYF.

This clonotype was detected only a few times. The CDR3: CASSFRGQNTEAFF. CDR3 bases: TGTGCCAGCAGTTTTAGAGGGCAGAACACTGAAGCTTTCTTT. The chain employs TRBV12-3 or TRBV12-4 and TRBJ1-1; D is unclear. V was pared by 3 bases and J by 1 base, with 9 bases between. This CDR3 is 14 amino acids long.

A few counts support this clonotype. This chain joins TRBV5-1 and TRBJ2-2; D not certain. The germline V and J ends were trimmed by 2 bases and 7 bases, with 15 bases remaining between them. Germline CDR1 and CDR2: SGHRS and YFSETQ. The CDR3 runs 15 residues. The CDR3 nucleotides read TGCGCCAGCAGCTTTGGCAACCTAGGGCACGGGGAGCTGTTTTTT. Translation: CASSFGNLGHGELFF.

V gene TRBV25-1 combines with J gene TRBJ2-7, with D uncertain. Trimming pared 4 bases from V and 5 bases from J, leaving 9 bases between. The germline CDR1 and CDR2 sequences are MGHDK and SYGVNS. The CDR3 extends over 12 amino acids. The CDR3 loop is CASSVVDHEQYV. The CDR3 nucleotides are TGTGCCAGCAGTGTGGTGGATCACGAGCAGTACGTC.

The chain uses TRBV6-2 or TRBV6-3 and TRBJ2-7, with 8 nucleotides matching TRBD2. The CDR3 covers 14 residues. The germline V gene has CDR1 MNHEY and CDR2 SVGEGT. V was clipped by 8 bases and J by 5 bases; unmatched bases: 11. The CDR3 sequence is CASGPQWREDEQYF. The CDR3 coding sequence is TGTGCCAGCGGACCCCAGTGGCGGGAGGACGAGCAGTACTTC.

This clonotype was detected only a few times. The chain couples TRBV12-3 or TRBV12-4 to TRBJ2-5, with 13 positions matching TRBD2. V lost 5 bases and J lost 9; bases outside the gene matches: 6. CDR3 length: 14 amino acids. The CDR3 here is CASSPPGLAGSQYF. CDR3 in DNA: TGTGCCAGCAGTCCTCCGGGACTAGCGGGGTCCCAGTACTTC.

This rearrangement joins TRBV5-1 to TRBJ2-3; no firm D call. Germline V gives CDR1 SGHRS, CDR2 YFSETQ. The CDR3 covers 14 residues. Trimming removed 0 bases from V and 4 bases from J, with 9 bases in between. The DNA for the CDR3 is TGCGCCAGCAGCTTGGAAGGGAAGGCAGATACGCAGTATTTT. Its translation is CASSLEGKADTQYF.

The V and J genes are TRBV7-8 and TRBJ1-1; the D is unclear. V lost 7 bases and J lost 0, with 12 bases in between. This CDR3 contains 14 residues. CDR1 and CDR2 (germline): SGHVS, FQNEAQ. CDR3 residues: CASNERAMNTEAFF. DNA for the CDR3: TGTGCCAGCAACGAAAGGGCCATGAACACTGAAGCTTTCTTT.